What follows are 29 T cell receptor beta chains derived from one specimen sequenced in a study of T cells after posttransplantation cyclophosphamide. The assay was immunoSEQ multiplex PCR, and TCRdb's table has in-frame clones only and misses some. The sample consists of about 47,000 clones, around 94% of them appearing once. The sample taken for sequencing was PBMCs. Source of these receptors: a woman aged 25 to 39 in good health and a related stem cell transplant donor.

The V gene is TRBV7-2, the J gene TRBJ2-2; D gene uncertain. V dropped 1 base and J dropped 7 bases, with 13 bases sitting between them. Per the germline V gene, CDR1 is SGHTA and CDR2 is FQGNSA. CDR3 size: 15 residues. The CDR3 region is CASSLVFLSLGELFF. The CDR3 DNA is TGTGCCAGCAGCTTAGTATTTTTATCACTCGGGGAGCTGTTTTTT.

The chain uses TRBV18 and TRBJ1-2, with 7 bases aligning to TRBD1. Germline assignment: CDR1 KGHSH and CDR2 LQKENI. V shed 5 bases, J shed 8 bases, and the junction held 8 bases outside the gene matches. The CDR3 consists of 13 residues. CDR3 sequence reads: CASSATGVNGYTF. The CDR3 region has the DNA TGTGCCAGCTCAGCTACAGGGGTGAACGGCTACACCTTC.

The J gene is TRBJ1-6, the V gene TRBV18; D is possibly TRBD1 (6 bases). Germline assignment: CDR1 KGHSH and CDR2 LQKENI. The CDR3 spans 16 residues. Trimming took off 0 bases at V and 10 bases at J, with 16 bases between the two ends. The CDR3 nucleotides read TGTGCCAGCTCACCACCGACACAGGGAGTTCGATCACCCCTCCACTTT. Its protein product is CASSPPTQGVRSPLHF.

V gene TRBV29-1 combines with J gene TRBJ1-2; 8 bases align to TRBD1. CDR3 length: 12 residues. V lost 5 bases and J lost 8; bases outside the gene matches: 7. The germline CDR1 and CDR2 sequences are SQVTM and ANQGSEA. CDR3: CSVLQGAWGYTF. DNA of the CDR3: TGCAGCGTTCTCCAGGGGGCCTGGGGCTACACCTTC.

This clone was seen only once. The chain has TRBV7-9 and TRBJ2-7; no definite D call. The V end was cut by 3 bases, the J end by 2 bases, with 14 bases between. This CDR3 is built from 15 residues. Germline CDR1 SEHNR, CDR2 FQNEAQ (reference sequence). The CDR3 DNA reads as TGTGCCAGCAGCTTGGGCCAAAAAAAAGCCTACGAGCAGTACTTC. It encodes CASSLGQKKAYEQYF. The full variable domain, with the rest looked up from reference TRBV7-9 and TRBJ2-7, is DTGVSQNPRHKITKRGQNVTFRCDPISEHNRLYWYRQTLGQGPEFLTYFQNEAQLEKSRLLSDRFSAERPKGSFSTLEIQRTEQGDSAMYLCASSLGQKKAYEQYFGPGTRLTVT.

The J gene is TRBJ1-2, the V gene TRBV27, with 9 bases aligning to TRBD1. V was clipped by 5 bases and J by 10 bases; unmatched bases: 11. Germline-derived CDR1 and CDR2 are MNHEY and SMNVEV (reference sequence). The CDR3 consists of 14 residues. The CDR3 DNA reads TGTGCCAGCAGTACGCTCCGGGACAGGGAGGTCTACACCTTC. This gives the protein CASSTLRDREVYTF.

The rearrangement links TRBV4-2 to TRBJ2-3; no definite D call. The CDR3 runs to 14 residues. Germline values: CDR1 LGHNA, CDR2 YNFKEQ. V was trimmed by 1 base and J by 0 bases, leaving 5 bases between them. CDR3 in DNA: TGTGCCAGCAGCCAAGGACTCAGCACAGATACGCAGTATTTT. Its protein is CASSQGLSTDTQYF.

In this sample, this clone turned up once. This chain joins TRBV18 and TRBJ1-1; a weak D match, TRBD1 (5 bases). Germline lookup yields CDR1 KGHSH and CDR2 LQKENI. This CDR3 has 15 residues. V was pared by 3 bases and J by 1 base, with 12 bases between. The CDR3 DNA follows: TGTGCCAGCTCACCTCCCAGGGTTGGGAACACTGAAGCTTTCTTT. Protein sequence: CASSPPRVGNTEAFF.

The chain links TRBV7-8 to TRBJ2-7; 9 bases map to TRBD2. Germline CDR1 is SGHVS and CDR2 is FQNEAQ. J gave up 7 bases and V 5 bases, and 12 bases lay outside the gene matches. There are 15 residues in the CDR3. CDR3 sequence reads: CASSRGGDVAPEQYF. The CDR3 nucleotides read TGTGCCAGCAGCCGCGGGGGGGACGTGGCACCAGAGCAGTACTTC. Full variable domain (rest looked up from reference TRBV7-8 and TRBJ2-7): GAGVSQSPRYKVAKRGQDVALRCDPISGHVSLFWYQQALGQGPEFLTYFQNEAQLDKSGLPSDRFFAERPEGSVSTLKIQRTQQEDSAVYLCASSRGGDVAPEQYFGPGTRLTVT.

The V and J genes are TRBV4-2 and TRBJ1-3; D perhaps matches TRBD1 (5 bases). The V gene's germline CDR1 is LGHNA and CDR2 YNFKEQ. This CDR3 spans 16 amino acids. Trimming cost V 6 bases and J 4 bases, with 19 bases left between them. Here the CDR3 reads CASRRSGEGKGNTIYF. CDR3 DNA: TGTGCCAGCAGGAGATCCGGGGAGGGGAAAGGAAACACCATATATTTT.

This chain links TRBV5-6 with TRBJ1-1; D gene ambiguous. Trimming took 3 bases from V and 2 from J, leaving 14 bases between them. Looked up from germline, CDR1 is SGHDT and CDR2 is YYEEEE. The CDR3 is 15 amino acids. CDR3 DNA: TGTGCCAGCAGCTCCCTTTTACAGCTCAACACTGAAGCTTTCTTT. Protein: CASSSLLQLNTEAFF.

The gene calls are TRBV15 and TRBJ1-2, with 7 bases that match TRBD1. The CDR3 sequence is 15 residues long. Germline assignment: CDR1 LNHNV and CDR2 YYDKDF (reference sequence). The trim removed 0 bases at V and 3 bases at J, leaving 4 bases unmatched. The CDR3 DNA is TGTGCCACCAGCAGAGATCGCACAGGGGACTATGGCTACACCTTC. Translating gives CATSRDRTGDYGYTF.

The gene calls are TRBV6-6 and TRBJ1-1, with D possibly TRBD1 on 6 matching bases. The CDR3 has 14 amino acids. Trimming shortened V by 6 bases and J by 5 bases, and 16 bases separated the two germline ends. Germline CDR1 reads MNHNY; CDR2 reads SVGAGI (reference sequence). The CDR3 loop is CASSPSGRGTEAFF. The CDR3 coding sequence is TGTGCCAGCAGCCCTTCGGGGAGGGGGACTGAAGCTTTCTTT.

CDR3 in DNA: TGCGCCAGCAGCCAAATCCGGGGGGCCGGGGAGCTGTTTTTT. Amino acids: CASSQIRGAGELFF. The chain uses TRBV4-3 and TRBJ2-2; 7 bases are a match to TRBD2. The length of the CDR3 is 14 residues. The germline CDR1 and CDR2 sequences are LGHNA and YSLEER. V dropped 2 bases and J dropped 6; count of bases not matched to a gene: 3.

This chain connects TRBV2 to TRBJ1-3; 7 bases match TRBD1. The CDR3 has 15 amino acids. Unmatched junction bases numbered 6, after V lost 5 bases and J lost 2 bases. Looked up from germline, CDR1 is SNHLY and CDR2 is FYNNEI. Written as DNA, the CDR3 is TGTGCCAGCAGTCTAGGGGGGACAGCTGGAAACACCATATATTTT. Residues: CASSLGGTAGNTIYF. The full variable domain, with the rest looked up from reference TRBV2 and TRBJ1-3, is EPEVTQTPSHQVTQMGQEVILRCVPISNHLYFYWYRQILGQKVEFLVSFYNNEISEKSEIFDDQFSVERPDGSNFTLKIRSTKLEDSAMYFCASSLGGTAGNTIYFGEGSWLTVV.

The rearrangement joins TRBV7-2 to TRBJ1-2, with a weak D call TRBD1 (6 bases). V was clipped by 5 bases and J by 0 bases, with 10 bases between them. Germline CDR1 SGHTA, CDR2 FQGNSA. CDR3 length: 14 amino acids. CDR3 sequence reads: CASSPRTANYGYTF. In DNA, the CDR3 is TGTGCCAGCAGCCCCCGGACAGCTAACTATGGCTACACCTTC.

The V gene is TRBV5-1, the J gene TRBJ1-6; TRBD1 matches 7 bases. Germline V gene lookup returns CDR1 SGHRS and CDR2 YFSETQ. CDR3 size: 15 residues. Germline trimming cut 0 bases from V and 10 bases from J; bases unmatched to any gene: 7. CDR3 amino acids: CASSLASRGESPLHF. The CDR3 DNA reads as TGCGCCAGCAGCTTGGCGTCCAGGGGGGAATCACCCCTCCACTTT.

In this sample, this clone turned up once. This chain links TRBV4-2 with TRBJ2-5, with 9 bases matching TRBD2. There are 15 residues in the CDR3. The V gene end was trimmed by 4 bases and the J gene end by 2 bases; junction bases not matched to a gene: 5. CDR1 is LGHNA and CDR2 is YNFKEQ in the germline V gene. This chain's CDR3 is CASSPGTSGQETQYF. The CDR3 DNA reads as TGTGCCAGCAGCCCGGGCACTAGCGGGCAAGAGACCCAGTACTTC.

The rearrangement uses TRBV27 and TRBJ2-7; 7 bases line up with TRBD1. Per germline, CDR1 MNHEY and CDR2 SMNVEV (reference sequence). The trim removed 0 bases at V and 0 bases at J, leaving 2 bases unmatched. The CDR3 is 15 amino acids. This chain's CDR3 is CASSLSRGPSYEQYF. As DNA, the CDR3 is TGTGCCAGCAGTTTATCGAGGGGGCCCTCCTACGAGCAGTACTTC.

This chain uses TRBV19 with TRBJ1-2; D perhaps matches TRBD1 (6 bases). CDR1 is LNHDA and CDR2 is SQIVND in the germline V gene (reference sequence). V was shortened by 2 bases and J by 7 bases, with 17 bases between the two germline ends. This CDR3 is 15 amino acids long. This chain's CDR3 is CASSISASGGAGYTF. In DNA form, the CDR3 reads TGTGCCAGTAGTATATCGGCTAGCGGGGGGGCTGGCTACACCTTC.

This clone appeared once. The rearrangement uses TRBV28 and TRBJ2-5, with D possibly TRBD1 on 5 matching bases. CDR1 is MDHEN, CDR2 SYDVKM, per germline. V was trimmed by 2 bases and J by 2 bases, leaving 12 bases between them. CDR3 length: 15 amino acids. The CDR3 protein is CASSLQGTGQETQYF. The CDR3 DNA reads TGTGCCAGCAGTTTACAGGGTACAGGTCAAGAGACCCAGTACTTC.

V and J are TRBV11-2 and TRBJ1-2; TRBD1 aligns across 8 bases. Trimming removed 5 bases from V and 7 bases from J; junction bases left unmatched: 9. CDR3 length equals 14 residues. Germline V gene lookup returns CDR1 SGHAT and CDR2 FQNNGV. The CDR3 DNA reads TGTGCCAGCAGCCTGGACAGGGTAGAGTCTGGCTACACCTTC. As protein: CASSLDRVESGYTF.

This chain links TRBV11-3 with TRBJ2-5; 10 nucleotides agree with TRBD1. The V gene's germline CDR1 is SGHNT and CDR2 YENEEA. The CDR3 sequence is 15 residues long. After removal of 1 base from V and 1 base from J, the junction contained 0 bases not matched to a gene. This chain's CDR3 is CASSLGTGGQETQYF. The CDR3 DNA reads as TGTGCCAGCAGCTTAGGGACAGGGGGCCAAGAGACCCAGTACTTC.

This CDR3 reads CATSRDPNQPQHF. As DNA, the CDR3 is TGTGCCACCAGCAGAGACCCTAATCAGCCCCAGCATTTT. The rearrangement links TRBV15 to TRBJ1-5; D unclear. V shed 0 bases and J shed 4 bases, with 4 bases lying between them. Germline-derived CDR1 and CDR2 are LNHNV and YYDKDF (reference sequence). The CDR3 contains 13 residues.

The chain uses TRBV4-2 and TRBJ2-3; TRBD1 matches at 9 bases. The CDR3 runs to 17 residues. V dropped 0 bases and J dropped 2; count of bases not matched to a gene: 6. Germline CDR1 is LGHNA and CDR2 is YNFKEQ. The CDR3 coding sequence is TGTGCCAGCAGCCAAGATCGGGACAGGGCCCTCACAGATACGCAGTATTTT. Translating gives CASSQDRDRALTDTQYF.

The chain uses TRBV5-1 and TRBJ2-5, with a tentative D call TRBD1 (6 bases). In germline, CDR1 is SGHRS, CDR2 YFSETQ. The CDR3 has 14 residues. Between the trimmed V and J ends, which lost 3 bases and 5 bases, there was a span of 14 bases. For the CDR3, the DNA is TGCGCCAGCAGCTCAGGGGTTTTGGGGGAGACCCAGTACTTC. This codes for CASSSGVLGETQYF.

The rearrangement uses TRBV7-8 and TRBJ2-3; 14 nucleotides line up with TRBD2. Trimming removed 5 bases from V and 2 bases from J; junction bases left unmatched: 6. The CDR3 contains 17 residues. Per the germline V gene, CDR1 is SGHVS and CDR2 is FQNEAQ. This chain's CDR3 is CASSPTSGGGFTDTQYF. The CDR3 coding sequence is TGTGCCAGCAGCCCGACTAGCGGGGGGGGATTCACAGATACGCAGTATTTT.

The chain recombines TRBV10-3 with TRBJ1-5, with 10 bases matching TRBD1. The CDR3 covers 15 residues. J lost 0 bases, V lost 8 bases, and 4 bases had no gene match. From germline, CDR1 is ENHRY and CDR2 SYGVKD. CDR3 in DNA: TGTGCCATCGGGACAGGGGCGGATAGCAATCAGCCCCAGCATTTT. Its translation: CAIGTGADSNQPQHF.

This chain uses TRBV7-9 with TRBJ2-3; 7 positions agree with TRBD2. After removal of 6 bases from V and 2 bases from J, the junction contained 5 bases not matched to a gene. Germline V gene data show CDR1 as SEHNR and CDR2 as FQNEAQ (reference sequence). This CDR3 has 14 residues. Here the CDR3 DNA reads TGTGCCAGCAGGATCGGGGGGATCACAGATACGCAGTATTTT. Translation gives CASRIGGITDTQYF.